Presented here are 5 T cell receptor beta chains from one specimen sequenced in a study of beta chain features in type 1 diabetes. Expressed TCRB transcripts got sequenced, as all isolated RNA was reverse transcribed. Profiled with immunoSEQ multiplex PCR; TCRdb holds only in-frame clones, not every one. Seen here are fewer than 650,000 clones, 15% to 17% observed once, and the top ten hold roughly 0.098%. Sequencing was performed on naive CD4+ T cells from blood. These receptors came from a man between 18 and 35 years old in good health.

This clone appeared a few times. This sequence joins TRBV28 and TRBJ1-2; D may be TRBD1 (5 bases). The CDR3 sequence is 13 residues long. CDR1 is MDHEN and CDR2 is SYDVKM in the germline V gene. Trimming pared 3 bases from V and 7 bases from J, leaving 12 bases between. In DNA, the CDR3 is TGTGCCAGCAGTTTGAGCCCGAGGGGTGGCTACACCTTC. Translation: CASSLSPRGGYTF.

A few counts support this clone. The chain has TRBV11-1 and TRBJ2-3; 10 bases match TRBD1. Germline V CDR1 and CDR2: SGHAT, FQDESV (reference sequence). The CDR3 consists of 17 residues. V shed 2 bases, J shed 0 bases, and the junction held 5 bases outside the gene matches. The CDR3 sequence is CASSLRGTGASTDTQYF. The DNA for the CDR3 is TGTGCCAGCAGCTTACGAGGGACAGGGGCTAGCACAGATACGCAGTATTTT.

The V gene is TRBV27, the J gene TRBJ1-6, with 7 bases aligning to TRBD1. The CDR3 covers 14 residues. Germline trimming cut 5 bases from V and 9 bases from J; bases unmatched to any gene: 7. The germline gives CDR1 MNHEY, CDR2 SMNVEV (reference sequence). CDR3 sequence reads: CASSRSGGGSPLHF. The CDR3 DNA sequence: TGTGCCAGCAGTAGGTCAGGGGGTGGTTCACCCCTCCACTTT.

This clone was observed many times. The V call is TRBV2, the J call TRBJ1-5, with TRBD1 identical over 9 bases. This CDR3 comprises 12 residues. Germline assignment: CDR1 SNHLY and CDR2 FYNNEI. Unmatched junction bases numbered 3, after V lost 11 bases and J lost 4 bases. The CDR3 is CAGTGQNQPQHF. CDR3 bases: TGTGCCGGGACAGGGCAAAATCAGCCCCAGCATTTT.

This chain links TRBV5-6 with TRBJ2-5; TRBD2 matches 13 bases. Germline V gene sequence: CDR1 SGHDT, CDR2 YYEEEE. The CDR3 extends over 15 amino acids. The ends lost 3 bases at V and 2 bases at J; junction bases unmatched: 1. CDR3 sequence reads: CASSWGLAGQETQYF. For the CDR3, the DNA is TGTGCCAGCAGCTGGGGACTAGCGGGACAAGAGACCCAGTACTTC.